These 6 T cell receptor beta chains originate from one sample sequenced in a study of cytomegalovirus exposure and HLA in healthy donors. 13 Jbeta primers and 60 Vbeta primers were used for the PCR. TCRdb's table, derived via immunoSEQ multiplex PCR, lists solely in-frame clones and lacks some. This table has under 150,000 clones, around four fifths appearing once. Sequencing was carried out using PBMCs. These TCRs come from a male donor in good health and CMV-seronegative.

This chain uses TRBV6-1 with TRBJ2-2, with 8 bases that match TRBD1. Germline CDR1 is MNHNS and CDR2 is SASEGT. CDR3 size: 15 residues. Trimming at V came to 7 bases and at J to 4 bases, leaving 8 bases not matched to a gene. The CDR3 here is CASKYGTGFTGELFF. CDR3 sequence (DNA): TGTGCCAGCAAATATGGGACAGGTTTCACCGGGGAGCTGTTTTTT.

Note on this clone: The junction differs from germline at one of its ends, possibly a read error. V is TRBV7-7 and J is TRBJ1-5, with TRBD1 matching 9 bases. The CDR3 runs to 22 residues. Germline loops: CDR1 SSHAT, CDR2 FNYEAQ (reference sequence). The CDR3 is CASSLSGARQGVAGYSNQPQHF. CDR3 in DNA: TGTGCTAGCAGCTTAAGCGGGGCCCGACAGGGGGTTGCAGGCTATAGCAATCAGCCCCAGCATTTT. Full variable domain (missing parts from reference TRBV7-7 and TRBJ1-5): GAGVSQSPRYKVTKRGQDVTLRCDPISSHATLYWYQQALGQGPEFLTYFNYEAQPDKSGLPSDRFSAERPEGSISTLTIQRTEQRDSAMYRCASSLSGARQGVAGYSNQPQHFGDGTRLSIL.

The rearrangement uses TRBV19 and TRBJ1-2, with a tentative D call TRBD1 (6 bases). The CDR3 is 11 residues long. Per germline, CDR1 LNHDA and CDR2 SQIVND (reference sequence). Trimming pared 6 bases from V and 8 bases from J, leaving 10 bases between. CDR3 in DNA: TGTGCCAGTAGCACAGGGTCCGGCTACACCTTC. Amino acids: CASSTGSGYTF.

V usage is TRBV19 and J usage is TRBJ2-7; a weak D match, TRBD1 (5 bases). Germline assignment: CDR1 LNHDA and CDR2 SQIVND (reference sequence). The V and J ends lost 6 bases and 5 bases respectively, with 17 bases between them. The CDR3 totals 14 residues. The chain's CDR3 is CASRDVGRRDEQYF. CDR3 DNA sequence: TGTGCCAGTAGGGATGTCGGTCGCAGGGACGAGCAGTACTTC.

This clone was picked up one time. The genes are TRBV5-4 and TRBJ2-1; 14 bases are a match to TRBD2. Germline V gene data show CDR1 as SGHNT and CDR2 as YYREEE (reference sequence). This CDR3 comprises 15 residues. The V and J ends lost 0 bases and 8 bases, in that order; junction bases with no gene match: 1. CDR3 amino acids: CASSLGLAGGYEQFF. CDR3 DNA sequence: TGTGCCAGCAGCTTGGGACTAGCGGGAGGGTATGAGCAGTTCTTC.

This clone showed up just a few times. V usage is TRBV4-1 and J usage is TRBJ2-1, with a possible D match to TRBD2 (5 bases). Trimming removed 0 bases at V and 3 bases at J, with 12 bases between. This CDR3 comprises 16 residues. CDR1 MGHRA and CDR2 YSYEKL come from the germline V gene. CDR3 DNA sequence: TGCGCCAGCAGCCAAGAAAGGACTGATTACTACAATGAGCAGTTCTTC. This codes for CASSQERTDYYNEQFF.